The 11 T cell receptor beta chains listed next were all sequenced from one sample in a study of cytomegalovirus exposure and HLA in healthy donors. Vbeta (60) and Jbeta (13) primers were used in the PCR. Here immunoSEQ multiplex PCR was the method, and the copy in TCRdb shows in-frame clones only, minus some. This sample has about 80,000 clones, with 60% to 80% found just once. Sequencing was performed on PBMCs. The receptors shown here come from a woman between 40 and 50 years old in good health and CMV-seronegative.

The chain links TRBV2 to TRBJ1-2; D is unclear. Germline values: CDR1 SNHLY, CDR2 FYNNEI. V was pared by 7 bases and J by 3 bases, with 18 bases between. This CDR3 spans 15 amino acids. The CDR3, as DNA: TGTGCCAGCAATGAGTGGAGCACCTCGGACTATGGCTACACCTTC. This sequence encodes CASNEWSTSDYGYTF.

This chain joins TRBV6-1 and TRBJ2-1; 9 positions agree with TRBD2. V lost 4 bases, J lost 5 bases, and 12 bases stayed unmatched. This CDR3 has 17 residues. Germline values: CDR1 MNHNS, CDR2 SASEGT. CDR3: CASSGSLTSGLNNEQFF. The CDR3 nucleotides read TGTGCCAGCAGTGGTAGCCTGACTAGCGGACTGAACAATGAGCAGTTCTTC.

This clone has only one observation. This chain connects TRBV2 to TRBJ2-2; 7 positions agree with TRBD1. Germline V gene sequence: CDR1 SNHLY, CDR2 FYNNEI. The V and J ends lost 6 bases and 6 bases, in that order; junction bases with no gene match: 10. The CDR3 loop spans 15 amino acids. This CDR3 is CASRKTGYLAGELFF. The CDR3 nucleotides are TGTGCCAGCAGAAAGACAGGGTATCTCGCCGGGGAGCTGTTTTTT.

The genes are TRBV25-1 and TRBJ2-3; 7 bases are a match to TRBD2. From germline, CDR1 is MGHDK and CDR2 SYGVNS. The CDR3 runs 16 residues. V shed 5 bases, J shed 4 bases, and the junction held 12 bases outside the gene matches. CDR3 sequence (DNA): TGTGCCAGCAGTACAGTTCGGCGGGGGACCTCAGATACGCAGTATTTT. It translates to CASSTVRRGTSDTQYF.

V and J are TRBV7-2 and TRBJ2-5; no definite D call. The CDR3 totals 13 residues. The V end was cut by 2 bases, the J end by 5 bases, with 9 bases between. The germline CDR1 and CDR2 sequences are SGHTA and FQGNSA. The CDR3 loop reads CASSLTVLETQYF. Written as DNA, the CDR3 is TGTGCCAGCAGCTTAACGGTGCTTGAGACCCAGTACTTC.

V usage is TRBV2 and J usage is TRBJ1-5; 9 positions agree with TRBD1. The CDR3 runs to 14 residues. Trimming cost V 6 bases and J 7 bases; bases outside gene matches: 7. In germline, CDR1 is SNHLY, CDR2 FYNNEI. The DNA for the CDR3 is TGTGCCAGCAGCGTAGGACAGGGGCAACAGCCCCAGCATTTT. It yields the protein CASSVGQGQQPQHF.

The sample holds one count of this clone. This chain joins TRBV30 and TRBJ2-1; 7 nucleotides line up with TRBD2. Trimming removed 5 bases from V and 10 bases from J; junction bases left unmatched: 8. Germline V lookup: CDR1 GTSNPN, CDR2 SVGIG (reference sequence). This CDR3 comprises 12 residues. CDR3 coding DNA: TGTGCCTGGGAATTGGGAGGGGAAGAGCAGTTCTTC. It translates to CAWELGGEEQFF.

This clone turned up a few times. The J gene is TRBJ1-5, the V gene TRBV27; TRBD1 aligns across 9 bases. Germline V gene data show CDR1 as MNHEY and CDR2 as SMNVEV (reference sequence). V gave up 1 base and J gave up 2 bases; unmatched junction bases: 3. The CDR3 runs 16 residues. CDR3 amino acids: CASSLWGQGGNQPQHF. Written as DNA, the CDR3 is TGTGCCAGCAGTTTATGGGGACAGGGAGGCAATCAGCCCCAGCATTTT.

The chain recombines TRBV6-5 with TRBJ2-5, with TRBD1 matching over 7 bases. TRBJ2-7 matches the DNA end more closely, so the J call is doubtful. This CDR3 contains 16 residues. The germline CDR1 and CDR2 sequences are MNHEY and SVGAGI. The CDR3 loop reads CASSYSSLGGPYEQYF. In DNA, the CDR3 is TGTGCCAGCAGTTACTCGTCCCTAGGGGGCCCCTACGAGCAGTACTTC.

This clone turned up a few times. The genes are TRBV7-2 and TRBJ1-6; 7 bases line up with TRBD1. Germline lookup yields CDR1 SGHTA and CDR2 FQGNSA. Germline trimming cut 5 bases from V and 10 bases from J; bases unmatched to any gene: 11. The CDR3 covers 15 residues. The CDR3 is CASSPRQGWRSPLHF. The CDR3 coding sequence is TGTGCCAGCAGCCCCAGACAGGGATGGAGGTCACCCCTCCACTTT.

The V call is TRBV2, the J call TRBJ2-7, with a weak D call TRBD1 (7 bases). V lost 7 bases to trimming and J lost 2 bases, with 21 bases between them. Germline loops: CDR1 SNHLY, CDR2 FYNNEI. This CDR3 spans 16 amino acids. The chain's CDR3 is CASIGRGRGVTYEQYF. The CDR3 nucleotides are TGTGCCAGCATCGGTAGGGGCAGGGGGGTAACCTACGAGCAGTACTTC.